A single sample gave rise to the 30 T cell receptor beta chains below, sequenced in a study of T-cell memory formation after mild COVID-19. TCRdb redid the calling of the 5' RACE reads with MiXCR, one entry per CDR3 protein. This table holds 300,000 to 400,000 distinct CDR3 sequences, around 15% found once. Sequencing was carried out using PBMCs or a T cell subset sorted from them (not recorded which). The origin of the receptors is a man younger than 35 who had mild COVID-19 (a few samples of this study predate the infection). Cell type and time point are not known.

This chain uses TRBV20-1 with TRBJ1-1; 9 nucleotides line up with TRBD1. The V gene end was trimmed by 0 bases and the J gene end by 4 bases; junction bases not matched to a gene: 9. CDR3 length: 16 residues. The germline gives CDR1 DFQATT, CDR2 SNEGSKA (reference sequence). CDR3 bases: TGCAGTGCTAGAGATTCGAGTCACAGGGGGCCCACTGAAGCTTTCTTT. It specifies CSARDSSHRGPTEAFF.

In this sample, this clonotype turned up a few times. CDR3 sequence (DNA): TGCAGTGCTCGGACTAGTCGGGAGACCCAGTACTTC. It encodes CSARTSRETQYF. The V gene is TRBV20-1, the J gene TRBJ2-5, with 7 nucleotides matching TRBD2. V lost 5 bases, J lost 5 bases, and 5 bases stayed unmatched. The CDR3 sequence is 12 residues long. From germline, CDR1 is DFQATT and CDR2 SNEGSKA (reference sequence).

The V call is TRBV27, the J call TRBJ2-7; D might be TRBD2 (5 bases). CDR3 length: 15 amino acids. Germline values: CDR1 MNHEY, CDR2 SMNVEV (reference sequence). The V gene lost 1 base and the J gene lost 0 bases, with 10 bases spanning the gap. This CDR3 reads CASSLYPGSSYEQYF. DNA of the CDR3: TGTGCCAGCAGTTTATATCCGGGGAGCTCCTACGAGCAGTACTTC.

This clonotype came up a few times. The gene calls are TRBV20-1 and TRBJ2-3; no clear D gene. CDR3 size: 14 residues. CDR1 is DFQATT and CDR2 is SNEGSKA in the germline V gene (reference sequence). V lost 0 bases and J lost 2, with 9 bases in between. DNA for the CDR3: TGCAGTGCTAGAGATCTCCTCCTCACAGATACGCAGTATTTT. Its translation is CSARDLLLTDTQYF.

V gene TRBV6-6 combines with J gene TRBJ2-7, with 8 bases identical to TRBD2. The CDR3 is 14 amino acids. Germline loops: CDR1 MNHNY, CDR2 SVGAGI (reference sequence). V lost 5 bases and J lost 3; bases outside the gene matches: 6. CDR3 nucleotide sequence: TGTGCCAGCAGTCGCGGGGGGACCCTCTACGAGCAGTACGTC. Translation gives CASSRGGTLYEQYV.

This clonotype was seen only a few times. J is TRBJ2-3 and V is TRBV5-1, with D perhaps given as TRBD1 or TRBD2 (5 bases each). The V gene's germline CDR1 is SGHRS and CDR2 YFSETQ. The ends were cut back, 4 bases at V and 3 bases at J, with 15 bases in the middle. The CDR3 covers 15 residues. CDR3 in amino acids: CASSGGSRETDTQYF. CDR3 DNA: TGCGCCAGCAGCGGGGGTAGCAGGGAGACAGATACGCAGTATTTT.

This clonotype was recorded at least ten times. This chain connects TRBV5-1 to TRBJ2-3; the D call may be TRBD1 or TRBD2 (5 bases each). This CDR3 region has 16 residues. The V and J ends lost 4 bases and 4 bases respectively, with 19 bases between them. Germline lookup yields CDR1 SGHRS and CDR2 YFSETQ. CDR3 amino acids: CASSRTGPGAADTQYF. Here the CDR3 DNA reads TGCGCCAGCAGCAGAACGGGCCCCGGGGCGGCAGATACGCAGTATTTT.

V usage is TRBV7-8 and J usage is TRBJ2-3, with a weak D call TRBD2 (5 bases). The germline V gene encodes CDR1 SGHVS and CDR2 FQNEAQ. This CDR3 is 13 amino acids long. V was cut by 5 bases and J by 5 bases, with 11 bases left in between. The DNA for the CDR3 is TGTGCCAGCAGCCAGGACTTCCAAGATACGCAGTATTTT. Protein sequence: CASSQDFQDTQYF.

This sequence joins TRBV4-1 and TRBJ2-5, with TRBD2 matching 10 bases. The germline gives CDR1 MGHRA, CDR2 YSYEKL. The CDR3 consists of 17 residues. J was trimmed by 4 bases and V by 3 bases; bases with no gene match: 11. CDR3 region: CASSQPLAGGRGETQYF. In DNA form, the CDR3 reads TGCGCCAGCAGCCAGCCCTTAGCGGGGGGCCGAGGAGAGACCCAGTACTTC.

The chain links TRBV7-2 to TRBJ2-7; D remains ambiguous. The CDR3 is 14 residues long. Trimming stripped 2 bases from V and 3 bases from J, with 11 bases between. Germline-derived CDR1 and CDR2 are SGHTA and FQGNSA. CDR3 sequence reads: CASSLPGTNYEQYF. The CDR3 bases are TGTGCCAGCAGCTTACCTGGTACGAACTACGAGCAGTACTTC.

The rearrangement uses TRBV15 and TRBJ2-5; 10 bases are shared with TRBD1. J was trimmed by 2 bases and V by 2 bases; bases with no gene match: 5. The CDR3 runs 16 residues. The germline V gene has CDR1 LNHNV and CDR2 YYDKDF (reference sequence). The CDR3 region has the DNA TGTGCCACCAGCAGATCTGGGGACAGGGGACAAGAGACCCAGTACTTC. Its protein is CATSRSGDRGQETQYF.

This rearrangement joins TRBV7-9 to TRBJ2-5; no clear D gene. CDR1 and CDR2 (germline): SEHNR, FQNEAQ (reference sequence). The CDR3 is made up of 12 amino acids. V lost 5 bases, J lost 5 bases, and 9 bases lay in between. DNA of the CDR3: TGTGCCAGCAGCAACCCCGGGGAGACCCAGTACTTC. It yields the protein CASSNPGETQYF.

Here the CDR3 reads CASSPDGLGSYEQYF. The CDR3 bases are TGCGCCAGCAGCCCCGATGGTCTAGGATCTTACGAGCAGTACTTC. The chain uses TRBV4-3 and TRBJ2-7; D gene ambiguous. CDR3 length: 15 residues. Trimming stripped 4 bases from V and 4 bases from J, with 17 bases between. The germline V gene encodes CDR1 LGHNA and CDR2 YSLEER.

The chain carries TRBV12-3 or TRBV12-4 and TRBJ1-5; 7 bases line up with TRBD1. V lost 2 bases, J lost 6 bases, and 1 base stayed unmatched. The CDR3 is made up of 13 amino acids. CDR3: CASSLRQGQPQHF. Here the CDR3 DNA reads TGTGCCAGCAGTTTAAGACAGGGTCAGCCCCAGCATTTT.

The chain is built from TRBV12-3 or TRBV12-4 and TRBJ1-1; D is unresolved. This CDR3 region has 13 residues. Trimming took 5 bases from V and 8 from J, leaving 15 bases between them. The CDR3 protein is CASSLRAGEEAFF. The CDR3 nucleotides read TGTGCCAGCAGTCTACGGGCCGGAGAGGAAGCTTTCTTT.

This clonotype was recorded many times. The CDR3 is CASSSTSYNEQFF. The DNA of the CDR3 is TGTGCCAGCAGCTCCACGTCGTACAATGAGCAGTTCTTC. The chain couples TRBV7-2 to TRBJ2-1; D gene uncertain. Germline V lookup: CDR1 SGHTA, CDR2 FQGNSA. V was pared by 4 bases and J by 4 bases, with 8 bases between. This CDR3 comprises 13 residues.

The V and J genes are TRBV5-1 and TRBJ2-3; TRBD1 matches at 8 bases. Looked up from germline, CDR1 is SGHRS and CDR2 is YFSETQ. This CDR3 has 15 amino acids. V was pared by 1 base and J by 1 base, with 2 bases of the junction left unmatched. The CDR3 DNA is TGCGCCAGCAGCTTGATGGGACAGGGCACAGATACGCAGTATTTT. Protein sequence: CASSLMGQGTDTQYF.

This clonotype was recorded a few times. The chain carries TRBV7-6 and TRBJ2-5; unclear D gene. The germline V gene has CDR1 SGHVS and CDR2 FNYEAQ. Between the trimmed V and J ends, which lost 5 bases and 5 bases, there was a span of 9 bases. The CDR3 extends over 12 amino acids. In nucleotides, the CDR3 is TGTGCCAGCAGCCCCATTGAGGAGACCCAGTACTTC. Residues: CASSPIEETQYF.

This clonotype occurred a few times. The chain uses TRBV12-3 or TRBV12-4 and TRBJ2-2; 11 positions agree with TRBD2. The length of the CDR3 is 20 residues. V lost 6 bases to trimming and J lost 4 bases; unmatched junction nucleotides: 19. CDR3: CASRRPNGGLAVMSTGELFF. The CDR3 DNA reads TGTGCCAGCAGACGCCCAAACGGGGGACTAGCGGTAATGTCCACCGGGGAGCTGTTTTTT.

CDR3 loop: CASSWEGGYTF. The CDR3 region has the DNA TGTGCCAGCAGCTGGGAAGGGGGCTACACCTTC. V and J are TRBV5-4 and TRBJ1-2; no reliable D call. CDR3 length equals 11 residues. The germline gives CDR1 SGHNT, CDR2 YYREEE (reference sequence). V shed 3 bases and J shed 8 bases, with 8 bases lying between them.

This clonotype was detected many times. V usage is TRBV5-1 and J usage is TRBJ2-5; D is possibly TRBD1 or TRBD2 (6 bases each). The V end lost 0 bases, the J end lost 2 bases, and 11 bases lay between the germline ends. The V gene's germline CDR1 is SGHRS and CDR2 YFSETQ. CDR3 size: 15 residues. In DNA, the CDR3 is TGCGCCAGCAGCTTGGAGGGGGGCCGACAAGAGACCCAGTACTTC. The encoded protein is CASSLEGGRQETQYF.

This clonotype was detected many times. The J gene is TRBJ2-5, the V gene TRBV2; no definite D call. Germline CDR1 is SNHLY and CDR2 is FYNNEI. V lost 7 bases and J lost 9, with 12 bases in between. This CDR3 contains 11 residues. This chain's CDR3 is CASMILKSQYF. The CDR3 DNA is TGTGCCAGCATGATCCTTAAGTCCCAGTACTTC.

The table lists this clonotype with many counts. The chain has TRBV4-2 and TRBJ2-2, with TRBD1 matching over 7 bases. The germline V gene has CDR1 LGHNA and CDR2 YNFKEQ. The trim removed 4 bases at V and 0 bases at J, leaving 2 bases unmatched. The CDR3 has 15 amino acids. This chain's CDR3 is CASSPQGSNTGELFF. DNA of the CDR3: TGTGCCAGCAGCCCACAGGGGTCGAACACCGGGGAGCTGTTTTTT.

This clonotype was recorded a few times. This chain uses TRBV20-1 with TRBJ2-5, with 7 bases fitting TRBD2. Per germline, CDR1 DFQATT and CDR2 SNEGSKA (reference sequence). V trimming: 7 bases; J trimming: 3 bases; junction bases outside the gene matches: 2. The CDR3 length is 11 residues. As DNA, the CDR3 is TGCAGTGTCCGGGGGGAAGAGACCCAGTACTTC. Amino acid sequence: CSVRGEETQYF.

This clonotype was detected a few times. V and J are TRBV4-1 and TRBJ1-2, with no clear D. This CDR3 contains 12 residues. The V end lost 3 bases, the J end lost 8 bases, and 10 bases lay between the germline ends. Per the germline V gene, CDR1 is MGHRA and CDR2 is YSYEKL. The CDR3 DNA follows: TGCGCCAGCAGCCATCCCGGCAGGGGCTACACCTTC. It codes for CASSHPGRGYTF.

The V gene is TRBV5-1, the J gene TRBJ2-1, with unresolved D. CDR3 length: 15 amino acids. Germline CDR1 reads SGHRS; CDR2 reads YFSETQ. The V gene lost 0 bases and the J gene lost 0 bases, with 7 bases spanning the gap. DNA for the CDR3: TGCGCCAGCAGCTTGGCGACGAGCTCCTACAATGAGCAGTTCTTC. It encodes CASSLATSSYNEQFF.

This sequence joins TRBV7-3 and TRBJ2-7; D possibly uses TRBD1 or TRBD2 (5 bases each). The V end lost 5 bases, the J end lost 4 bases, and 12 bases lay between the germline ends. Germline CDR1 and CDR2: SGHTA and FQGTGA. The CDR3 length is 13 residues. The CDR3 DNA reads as TGTGCCAGCAGCCTAGCTGAGGGGTACGAGCAGTACTTC. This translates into CASSLAEGYEQYF. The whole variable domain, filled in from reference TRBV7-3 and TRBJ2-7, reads GAGVSQTPSNKVTEKGKYVELRCDPISGHTALYWYRQSLGQGPEFLIYFQGTGAADDSGLPNDRFFAVRPEGSVSTLKIQRTERGDSAVYLCASSLAEGYEQYFGPGTRLTVT.

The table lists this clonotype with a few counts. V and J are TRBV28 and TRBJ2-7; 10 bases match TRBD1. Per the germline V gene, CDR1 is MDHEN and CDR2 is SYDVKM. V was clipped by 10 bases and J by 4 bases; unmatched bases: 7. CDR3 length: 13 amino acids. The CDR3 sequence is CATETGGAYEQYV. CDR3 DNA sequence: TGTGCCACCGAGACAGGGGGCGCGTACGAGCAGTACGTC.

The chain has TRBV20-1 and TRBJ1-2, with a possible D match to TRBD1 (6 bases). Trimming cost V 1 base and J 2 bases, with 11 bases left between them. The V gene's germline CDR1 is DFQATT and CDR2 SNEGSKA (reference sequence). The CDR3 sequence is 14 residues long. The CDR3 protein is CSARGPGENYGYTF. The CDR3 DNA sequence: TGCAGTGCTAGAGGTCCAGGGGAAAACTATGGCTACACCTTC.

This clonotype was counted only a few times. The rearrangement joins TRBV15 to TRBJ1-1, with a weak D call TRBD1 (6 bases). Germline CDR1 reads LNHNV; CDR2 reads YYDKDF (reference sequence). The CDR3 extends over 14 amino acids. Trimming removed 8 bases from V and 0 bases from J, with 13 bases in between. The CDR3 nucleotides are TGTGCCACCGGGCGGGGGCAGATGAACACTGAAGCTTTCTTT. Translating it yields CATGRGQMNTEAFF. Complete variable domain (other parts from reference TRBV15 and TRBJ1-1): DAMVIQNPRYQVTQFGKPVTLSCSQTLNHNVMYWYQQKSSQAPKLLFHYYDKDFNNEADTPDNFQSRRPNTSFCFLDIRSPGLGDTAMYLCATGRGQMNTEAFFGQGTRLTVV.